A selection of T cell receptor beta chains follows, all from one sample in a study of T-cell reconstitution after alpha-beta-depleted transplantation in children. TCRdb reprocessed the PCR reads with MiXCR, giving one entry per CDR3 protein. Found here are over 80,000 distinct CDR3 sequences, about a quarter of them singletons; the top ten hold roughly 23%. This sample comprised PBMCs, obtained before TCRalphabeta/CD19-depleted stem cell transplant. The receptors come from a boy between 2 and 10 years old with acute lymphoblastic leukemia, due to receive a stem cell transplant. Each CDR3 is given with its conserved first and last residue. D genes are given only for firm matches. Rows may omit the clone size; those that give it use once, few, many or a size class.

TRBJ2-3,few,TRBV7-2,NA,CASSFWPLASTDTQYF,TGTGCCAGCAGCTTCTGGCCCCTAGCGAGCACAGATACGCAGTATTTT
TRBJ2-7,NA,TRBV11-2,NA,CASSTRWTGSYEQYF,TGTGCCAGCAGCACTCGTTGGACCGGCTCCTACGAGCAGTACTTC
TRBJ1-4,many,TRBV4-2,NA,CASSRSQGANEKLFF,TGTGCCAGCAGCCGCTCCCAAGGGGCAAATGAAAAACTGTTTTTT
TRBJ2-3,NA,TRBV28,NA,CASSPSSGRGTDTQYF,TGTGCCAGCAGCCCTAGCTCGGGTCGAGGCACAGATACGCAGTATTTT
TRBJ2-3,NA,TRBV4-2,NA,CASSQAEGPTDTQYF,TGTGCCAGCAGCCAAGCGGAGGGGCCCACAGATACGCAGTATTTT
TRBJ2-7,few,TRBV20-1,NA,CSAGVPLGGEQYF,TGCAGTGCTGGGGTGCCTCTCGGGGGCGAGCAGTACTTC
TRBJ1-5,NA,TRBV19,NA,CASTRQDRSNQPQHF,TGTGCCAGTACCCGACAGGATCGAAGCAATCAGCCCCAGCATTTT
TRBJ2-3,NA,TRBV5-1,TRBD2,CASSLVGTRARTTDTQYF,TGCGCCAGCAGCTTGGTAGGGACTAGGGCCCGGACCACAGATACGCAGTATTTT
TRBJ2-1,many,TRBV7-8,NA,CASSLHNEQFF,TGTGCCAGCAGCCTACACAATGAGCAGTTCTTC
TRBJ2-7,NA,TRBV6-5,NA,CASSYGPHGDYEQYF,TGTGCCAGCAGTTATGGGCCTCACGGCGACTACGAGCAGTACTTC
TRBJ2-3,few,TRBV20-1,NA,CSAQWDNGRSDTQYF,TGCAGTGCCCAATGGGACAATGGGCGTTCGGATACGCAGTATTTT
TRBJ1-5,NA,TRBV10-3,TRBD1,CAISAYGTGGQPQHF,TGTGCCATCAGCGCTTATGGGACAGGAGGTCAGCCCCAGCATTTT
TRBJ1-4,NA,TRBV6-1,NA,CASRGAGVEEKLFF,TGTGCGAGCAGGGGCGCAGGGGTCGAGGAAAAACTGTTTTTT
TRBJ1-2,NA,TRBV5-1,TRBD1,CASSLGTGDLYGYTF,TGCGCCAGCAGCTTGGGGACAGGGGATCTCTATGGCTACACCTTC
TRBJ2-5,NA,TRBV9,NA,CASSLSHGGGVYQETQYF,TGTGCCAGCAGCTTAAGCCACGGAGGAGGAGTGTACCAAGAGACCCAGTACTTC
TRBJ2-1,many,TRBV7-2,TRBD2,CASSLELANEQFF,TGTGCCAGCAGCTTAGAACTAGCGAATGAGCAGTTCTTC
TRBJ2-2,NA,TRBV7-3,NA,CASSLSGGDTGELFF,TGTGCCAGCAGCTTAAGCGGAGGGGACACCGGGGAGCTGTTTTTT
TRBJ2-2,few,TRBV4-1,NA,CASSQASILNTGELFF,TGCGCCAGCAGCCAAGCTAGCATCCTGAACACCGGGGAGCTGTTTTTT
TRBJ2-7,NA,TRBV12-5,TRBD1,CASGLWYGGQGAKRYF,TGTGCTAGTGGTTTGTGGTATGGAGGACAGGGGGCGAAGAGGTACTTC
TRBJ2-3,NA,TRBV12-3/TRBV12-4,NA,CASSEEDSGVADTQYF,TGTGCCAGCAGTGAAGAGGACAGCGGGGTTGCAGATACGCAGTATTTT
TRBJ2-7,NA,TRBV20-1,TRBD2,CSARTSGGPHEQYF,TGCAGTGCTCGGACTAGCGGAGGGCCCCACGAGCAGTACTTC
TRBJ2-6,NA,TRBV28,NA,CASSRRGPSSGANVLTF,TGTGCCAGCAGTCGTCGGGGGCCGTCCTCTGGGGCCAACGTCCTGACTTTC
TRBJ2-5,medium-sized,TRBV5-1,NA,CASSLTSAGPQETQYF,TGCGCCAGCAGCTTGACTTCTGCCGGACCCCAAGAGACCCAGTACTTC
TRBJ2-3,NA,TRBV11-2,NA,CASSLIPRGRWGRADTQYF,TGTGCCAGCAGCTTAATCCCACGCGGAAGGTGGGGGAGAGCAGATACGCAGTATTTT
TRBJ2-2,few,TRBV11-2,NA,CASSLQSNTGELFF,TGTGCCAGCAGCTTACAATCTAACACCGGGGAGCTGTTTTTT
TRBJ2-7,few,TRBV27,TRBD2,CASTPSGRVYEQYF,TGTGCCAGCACTCCTAGCGGGAGGGTCTACGAGCAGTACTTC
TRBJ2-7,NA,TRBV5-1,TRBD1,CASSQINRTGGGEQYF,TGCGCCAGCAGCCAAATAAATAGGACAGGGGGAGGCGAGCAGTACTTC
TRBJ2-7,many,TRBV20-1,NA,CSARDISGSSYEQYF,TGCAGTGCTAGAGATATTTCGGGCAGTTCCTACGAGCAGTACTTC
TRBJ2-1,few,TRBV7-9,NA,CASSPSESSYNEQFF,TGTGCCAGCAGCCCGTCGGAGAGCTCCTACAATGAGCAGTTCTTC
TRBJ2-5,NA,TRBV7-6,NA,CASSTLFVAGETQYF,TGTGCCAGCAGCACCCTGTTCGTGGCAGGGGAGACCCAGTACTTC
TRBJ1-4,NA,TRBV7-8,NA,CASSLNAATNEKLFF,TGTGCCAGCAGCTTAAATGCCGCAACTAATGAAAAACTGTTTTTT